The sequence of this TCR beta chain was determined in a study of cytomegalovirus exposure and HLA in healthy donors. Study outcomes and limitations: The only immune exposure information that was available was CMV serostatus.

Note on this clone: As yet, its antigen is unknown.

Both 60 Vbeta primers and 13 Jbeta primers went into the PCR. Clones were read by immunoSEQ multiplex PCR, and TCRdb kept only the in-frame ones, dropping some. In the table there are 98,000 or so clones, roughly 72% of which are singletons. CDR3 size: 14 residues. Trimming cost V 6 bases and J 2 bases, with 14 bases left between them. Germline CDR1 and CDR2: WSHSY and SAAADI. Material for sequencing was PBMCs. The rearrangement joins TRBV10-2 to TRBJ2-7; weak D call: TRBD1 (5 bases). This receptor was identified in a woman between 18 and 29 years old in good health and CMV-seropositive. CDR3 sequence: CASRVGQGTYEQYF. In DNA form, the CDR3 reads TGCGCCAGCAGGGTCGGGCAGGGAACCTACGAGCAGTACTTC.